These T cell receptor beta chains were read from a single sample in a study of Ad26.COV2.S vaccination and SARS-CoV-2 variants. This table comes from immunoSEQ multiplex PCR, and its TCRdb copy is limited to in-frame clones, with some not included. The repertoire holds about 420,000 clones, approximately 90% seen once, with around 3.6% in the top ten. Source: peripheral blood, taken in a trial of Ad26.COV2.S vaccine versus placebo. The receptors shown here come from a person between 18 and 65 years old who received the Ad26.COV2.S COVID-19 vaccine or a placebo. Each CDR3 is given with its conserved first and last residue. A D gene is named only where the DNA matches it firmly. Size tells how often a clone was seen (once, few, many) or the class of an expanded clone, and some rows leave it out.

>TRBV4-3|NA|TRBJ1-3|TRBD1
TGCGCCAGCAGCCAAGACTCAGGCAGGGGGGCCTCTGGAAACACCATATATTTT
CASSQDSGRGASGNTIYF
>TRBV14|NA|TRBJ2-3|TRBD2
TGTGCCAGCAGCCCCCGGACTAGCGGGGGGCTTACAGATACGCAGTATTTT
CASSPRTSGGLTDTQYF
>TRBV4-1|NA|TRBJ1-5|NA
TGCGCCAGCAGCCAACAACCCGTAGTTACACGGGATCAGCCCCAGCATTTT
CASSQQPVVTRDQPQHF
>TRBV5-6|few|TRBJ2-2|NA
TGTGCCAGCAGCTTGTCGTTTACCGCGAACACCGGGGAGCTGTTTTTT
CASSLSFTANTGELFF
>TRBV9|NA|TRBJ1-1|TRBD1
TGTGCCAGCAGCGTAGGAGGGGACAGGGTCACTGAAGCTTTCTTT
CASSVGGDRVTEAFF
>TRBV5-6|NA|TRBJ2-7|NA
TGTGCCAGCAGCTTGTGGGCAGGCTACGAGCAGTACTTC
CASSLWAGYEQYF
>TRBV10-3|NA|TRBJ1-2|NA
TGTGCCATCAGGAGTTATGGGGCAGGATATGGCTACACCTTC
CAIRSYGAGYGYTF
>TRBV19|NA|TRBJ2-7|TRBD1
TGTGCCAGTAGTATTAAGGGTGGACAGGGGGAGGCCCCCCACGAGCAGTACTTC
CASSIKGGQGEAPHEQYF
>TRBV18|NA|TRBJ1-1|NA
TGTGCCAGCTCACAAAACGGACAGTTGAACACTGAAGCTTTCTTT
CASSQNGQLNTEAFF
>TRBV5-1|NA|TRBJ2-3|TRBD1
TGCGCCAGCAGCAGGGACAGGATAACAGATACGCAGTATTTT
CASSRDRITDTQYF
>TRBV12-3/TRBV12-4|NA|TRBJ2-5|NA
TGTGCCAGCCGGGCGGGGGAGACCCAGTACTTC
CASRAGETQYF
>TRBV28|NA|TRBJ1-1|NA
TGTGCCAGCAGTTTAAGGGGGTTAGTGAGGCCGGACACTGAAGCTTTCTTT
CASSLRGLVRPDTEAFF
>TRBV28|NA|TRBJ1-4|NA
TGTGCCAGCAGTCTAAGACAGTATTATGATGAAAAACTGTTTTTT
CASSLRQYYDEKLFF
>TRBV15|once|TRBJ1-2|NA
TGTGCCACCAGCAAACAGGGCGGGGTGGTCGGCTACACCTTC
CATSKQGGVVGYTF
>TRBV7-9|NA|TRBJ1-3|NA
TGTGCCAGCAGCTTAGATGGCCGGGAATGGAACACCATATATTTT
CASSLDGREWNTIYF
>TRBV6-1|NA|TRBJ1-5|NA
TGTGCCAGCAGTGAACGGGGAGGCCATCAGCCCCAGCATTTT
CASSERGGHQPQHF
>TRBV5-4|few|TRBJ1-2|TRBD1
TGTGCCAGCAGCTTGGGACAGGGAGGCTATGGCTACACCTTC
CASSLGQGGYGYTF
>TRBV18|once|TRBJ2-1|NA
TGTGCCAGCTCACCACCGGCGGACACCGAGCAGTTCTTC
CASSPPADTEQFF
>TRBV7-9|few|TRBJ2-1|NA
TGTGCCAGCAGCTTAGCCAGGGGAGAGGGGCAGTTCTTC
CASSLARGEGQFF
>TRBV27|few|TRBJ2-7|NA
TGTGCCAGCAGTTCCATGCGGGGATGGGAGCAGTACTTC
CASSSMRGWEQYF
>TRBV6-2/TRBV6-3|NA|TRBJ1-5|NA
TGTGCCAGCAGTTACCGAGCCTCCAATCAGCCCCAGCATTTT
CASSYRASNQPQHF
>TRBV4-1|NA|TRBJ2-1|NA
TGCGCCAGCAGCCAAGAACGACGACAGGATGAGCAGTTCTTC
CASSQERRQDEQFF
>TRBV7-2|NA|TRBJ2-7|TRBD2
TGTGCCAGCAGCTTGGATTTGCGGTTAGCGGGGAACTCCTACGAGCAGTACTTC
CASSLDLRLAGNSYEQYF
>TRBV27|NA|TRBJ2-3|TRBD2
TGTGCCAGCAGTTTATCCGCCGGGACTAGCGGGGTCCTAGCGCTGGATACGCAGTATTTT
CASSLSAGTSGVLALDTQYF
>TRBV5-6|NA|TRBJ2-7|NA
TGTGCCAGCAGTTCACTCTTAGCTAGCTACGAGCAGTACTTC
CASSSLLASYEQYF
>TRBV3-1/TRBV3-2|NA|TRBJ1-1|NA
TGTGCCAGCAGCCAGATCGCCCCAGGGGCGGCTTTCTTT
CASSQIAPGAAFF